Listed below are T cell receptor beta chains from one sample, sequenced in a study of radiotherapy plus CTLA-4 blockade in lung cancer. Method: immunoSEQ multiplex PCR; TCRdb's copy keeps in-frame clones and lacks some. The profile shows tens of thousands of clones, roughly 72% of them singletons. Specimen: peripheral blood, collected from a patient treated with radiotherapy plus ipilimumab. The source of these receptors is a human donor with non-small cell lung cancer who had stable disease on radiotherapy plus ipilimumab. Both conserved end residues are part of each CDR3. The order of the fields is V gene, J gene, clone size, D gene, CDR3 DNA, CDR3 protein. D genes are given only for firm matches. The listing skips clone size in some rows; elsewhere it reads once, few, many or a size class.

TRBV4-1	TRBJ2-1	NA	NA	TGCGCCAGCAGCCAATTCACCGACAGGTCCTACAATGAGCAGTTCTTC	CASSQFTDRSYNEQFF
TRBV21-1	TRBJ1-5	NA	NA	TGTGCCAGCAGCACCCAACCCGGGACTCTCAGTTATAGCAATCAGCCCCAGCATTTT	CASSTQPGTLSYSNQPQHF
TRBV23-1	TRBJ1-1	NA	NA	TGCGCCAGCAACCACGGGGTCACTGAAGCTTTCTTT	CASNHGVTEAFF
TRBV30	TRBJ2-3	NA	NA	TGTGCCTGGAGTGTACTGGCCGGAGATAGCACAGATACGCAGTATTTT	CAWSVLAGDSTDTQYF
TRBV11-2	TRBJ1-2	NA	NA	TGTGCCAGCAGCTTTCGGAGGGAGAACTATGGCTACACCTTC	CASSFRRENYGYTF
TRBV7-2	TRBJ1-4	NA	NA	TGTGCCAGCAGCCTATTCGGTAGGGAGAATGAAAAACTGTTTTTT	CASSLFGRENEKLFF
TRBV6-6	TRBJ1-1	NA	TRBD1	TGTGCCAGCAGGCAGGGACAGAGGAACACTGAAGCTTTCTTT	CASRQGQRNTEAFF
TRBV27	TRBJ1-4	NA	NA	TGTGCCAGCAGTCAAAGGGCAGGGAATCGTGAAAAACTGTTTTTT	CASSQRAGNREKLFF
TRBV5-4	TRBJ2-1	NA	TRBD1	TGTGCCAGCAGCTTCGGACAGGGTTCCTACAATGAGCAGTTCTTC	CASSFGQGSYNEQFF
TRBV6-4	TRBJ2-2	NA	NA	TGTGCCAGCAGAAGAAGGGCAGGGGCAGGCATCACCGGGGAGCTGTTTTTT	CASRRRAGAGITGELFF
TRBV19	TRBJ1-6	NA	TRBD1	TGTGCCAGTAGTAGGGGTGGGACAGCGACACCCCTCCACTTT	CASSRGGTATPLHF
TRBV10-3	TRBJ1-5	NA	NA	TGTGCCATCAGTGGAACAGTGGGAGACAATCAGCCCCAGCATTTT	CAISGTVGDNQPQHF
TRBV9	TRBJ2-1	NA	TRBD1	TGTGCCAGCAGCCCCCGGGACAGACCCTACAATGAGCAGTTCTTC	CASSPRDRPYNEQFF
TRBV6-6	TRBJ2-7	few	NA	TGTGCCAGCGGGCACAGGACCTACGAGCAGTACTTC	CASGHRTYEQYF
TRBV15	TRBJ2-3	NA	TRBD2	TGTGCCACCAGCAGACGAATCCGCGGGGGGGCTAGATACACAGATACGCAGTATTTT	CATSRRIRGGARYTDTQYF
TRBV7-8	TRBJ1-5	once	TRBD1	TGTGCCAGCAGCCAGGACAGGGTGGGCAATCAGCCCCAGCATTTT	CASSQDRVGNQPQHF
TRBV27	TRBJ1-2	once	NA	TGTGCCAGCAGTCCGCGGGGGGTTGGCTACACCTTC	CASSPRGVGYTF
TRBV7-9	TRBJ2-3	NA	TRBD1	TGTGCCAGCAGCCCCAGGGGGTCTAGCACAGATACGCAGTATTTT	CASSPRGSSTDTQYF
TRBV12-5	TRBJ1-1	once	NA	TGTGCTAGTGGTTTGTTTTCGGCGGGGGGTCCCACTGAAGCTTTCTTT	CASGLFSAGGPTEAFF
TRBV7-9	TRBJ1-2	few	NA	TGTGCCAGCAGCTTACCAGGGGTTTATGGCTACACCTTC	CASSLPGVYGYTF
TRBV4-1	TRBJ2-1	few	TRBD2	TGCGCCAGCAGCCAAGTGGGCCTAGCGGGAGAGCCTCCAATGAGGCAGTTCTTC	CASSQVGLAGEPPMRQFF
TRBV19	TRBJ2-2	NA	TRBD1	TGTGCCAGTAGTGCCCGACAGGGGCTGAACACCGGGGAGCTGTTTTTT	CASSARQGLNTGELFF
TRBV11-3	TRBJ2-7	NA	TRBD1	TGTGCCAGCAGCACCAGGGGGCCCTCCTACGAGCAGTACTTC	CASSTRGPSYEQYF
TRBV9	TRBJ2-3	NA	NA	TGTGCCAGCAGCGTAGGTGGGCTCAGGTATACGCAGTATTTT	CASSVGGLRYTQYF
TRBV29-1	TRBJ2-1	NA	TRBD1	TGCAGCGTCGCAAGAGACAGGGGCAATGAGCAGTTCTTC	CSVARDRGNEQFF
TRBV6-1	TRBJ2-3	NA	TRBD2	TGTGCCAGCAGTGGCGGGGGGGGAAGCACAGATACGCAGTATTTT	CASSGGGGSTDTQYF
TRBV18	TRBJ2-5	NA	TRBD2	TGTGCCAGCTCACCATGGAGCCCAGCGGGGGTAGAGACCCAGTACTTC	CASSPWSPAGVETQYF
TRBV19	TRBJ1-2	NA	NA	TGTGCCAGTCAGGAATTCTATGGCTACACCTTC	CASQEFYGYTF
TRBV5-8	TRBJ1-2	NA	TRBD1	TGTGCCAGCAGCCTGCCCGGGACAGGAGGGAACTATGGCTACACCTTC	CASSLPGTGGNYGYTF
TRBV7-9	TRBJ1-3	few	NA	TGTGCCAGCAGCTTAGTTGGAGCCTCATATTTT	CASSLVGASYF
TRBV18	TRBJ2-4	few	NA	TGTGCCAGCTCACCATCCCTAGGAACCGTAAACATTCAGTACTTC	CASSPSLGTVNIQYF
TRBV7-2	TRBJ2-7	NA	NA	TGTGCCAGCAGCCGGGACATTTCCTACGAGCAGTACTTC	CASSRDISYEQYF
TRBV11-2	TRBJ1-1	NA	NA	TGTGCCAGCCCCCTGACAGATATGAACACTGAAGCTTTCTTT	CASPLTDMNTEAFF
TRBV21-1	TRBJ2-3	NA	NA	TGTGCCAGCAGCAAAAATAGCGGGGGGCCGGGGGATACGCAGTATTTT	CASSKNSGGPGDTQYF
TRBV15	TRBJ1-1	few	NA	TGTGCCACCAGCAGAGATCCTGGGCTTAACACTGAAGCTTTCTTT	CATSRDPGLNTEAFF
TRBV5-1	TRBJ1-2	NA	TRBD1	TGCGCCAGCAGCTGGGACCCCGTCCGACAGGGGGCAGGTGGCTACACCTTC	CASSWDPVRQGAGGYTF
TRBV30	TRBJ2-7	few	TRBD1	TGTGCCTGGAGTGCCTTGACAGGGAATATCTACGAGCAGTACTTC	CAWSALTGNIYEQYF
TRBV5-1	TRBJ1-1	NA	NA	TGCGCCAGCAGCTCCACGACAATTTCTGAAGCTTTCTTT	CASSSTTISEAFF
TRBV12-5	TRBJ2-7	once	TRBD1	TGTGCTAGTGGTTTGGCAACAATCGGGACAGCTAACTACGAGCAGTACTTC	CASGLATIGTANYEQYF
TRBV5-1	TRBJ1-3	NA	TRBD1	TGCGCCAGCACCCTAGCTTACGGGACAGGGGCTGGAAACACCATATATTTT	CASTLAYGTGAGNTIYF
TRBV2	TRBJ2-2	NA	NA	TGTGCCAGCAGTGTACTTGGCACCGGGGAGCTGTTTTTT	CASSVLGTGELFF
TRBV6-5	TRBJ1-2	NA	NA	TGTGCCAGCAGTCGGACAAGCTTTAACTATGGCTACACCTTC	CASSRTSFNYGYTF
TRBV11-3	TRBJ2-3	NA	TRBD1	TGTGCCAGCAGCCCCGGGACAGGCCCTAATTCGGATACGCAGTATTTT	CASSPGTGPNSDTQYF
TRBV7-9	TRBJ1-2	NA	NA	TGTGCCAGCAGCTTAGTAATTAATAGTGTACATGGCTACACCTTC	CASSLVINSVHGYTF
TRBV18	TRBJ2-1	NA	TRBD2	TGTGCCAGCTCACCAGGACTAGCGGGGGGGCCGTGGTCCTACAATGAGCAGTTCTTC	CASSPGLAGGPWSYNEQFF
TRBV7-9	TRBJ2-3	few	TRBD1	TGTGCCAGCAGCTTAGGACAGGGGGCAAGCACAGATACGCAGTATTTT	CASSLGQGASTDTQYF
TRBV29-1	TRBJ2-5	NA	NA	TGCAGCGTGGCTAGGGGGGAGACCCAGTACTTC	CSVARGETQYF
TRBV19	TRBJ1-1	NA	TRBD1	TGTGCCAGTAGTAGCTCCGGGACAGGGGGCACTGAAGCTTTCTTT	CASSSSGTGGTEAFF
TRBV28	TRBJ1-5	NA	NA	TGTGCCAGCAGTTTGAGTTCGGGAGGCAATCAGCCCCAGCATTTT	CASSLSSGGNQPQHF
TRBV2	TRBJ2-6	NA	NA	TGTGCCAGCAGTCTAGGTGGTGGGGCCAACGTCCTGACTTTC	CASSLGGGANVLTF
TRBV10-1	TRBJ2-7	NA	TRBD1	TGCGCCAGCAGTGACTCCGGGACAGGGATCTACGAGCAGTATTTC	CASSDSGTGIYEQYF
TRBV7-2	TRBJ1-3	NA	NA	TGTGCCAGCAGCCCCCGGAGCGGCGGCTCTGGAAACACCATATATTTT	CASSPRSGGSGNTIYF
TRBV18	TRBJ1-1	NA	NA	TGTGCCAGCTCACGAATCAAGGTTAGTGGGCAGGGGCCCACTGAAGCTTTCTTT	CASSRIKVSGQGPTEAFF
TRBV30	TRBJ2-5	once	NA	TGTGCCTGGAGCCCCCGCGGGGGCCAGACCCAGTACTTC	CAWSPRGGQTQYF